The text below deals with one T cell receptor (beta chain). This CDR3 comprises 15 residues. Germline CDR1 is SEHNR and CDR2 is FQNEAQ (reference sequence). V shed 6 bases and J shed 2 bases, with 15 bases lying between them. The data were obtained in a study of T cell changes during pregnancy in multiple sclerosis. Sequencing was performed with immunoSEQ multiplex PCR; in TCRdb, only in-frame clones are kept and a portion is missing. Of tens of thousands of clones listed, roughly 90% are singletons. The chain is built from TRBV7-9 and TRBJ2-3, with D maybe TRBD2 (6 bases). The specimen comprised peripheral blood, sampled in the first trimester of pregnancy. This TCR was sampled from a female donor with multiple sclerosis, enrolled in a pregnancy study. The CDR3 DNA sequence: TGTGCCAGCAGGGGCGTAGCGGAATCCACAGATACGCAGTATTTT. This sequence encodes CASRGVAESTDTQYF.